This T cell receptor beta chain was identified in a study of T cells in localized non-small cell lung cancer. Libraries were prepared by immunoSEQ multiplex PCR; TCRdb keeps only in-frame clonotypes and omits some of them. Among 25,000 to 35,000 clones, 88% were seen once, and the ten largest hold 10% to 15%. Study conclusions and caveats: An association was observed between higher blood T cell density and longer overall survival. Appearance in adjacent lung was seen for a median roughly 56 of the top 100 tumor clones.

The CDR3 contains 17 residues. CDR1 and CDR2 from the germline V gene are SGHRS and YFSETQ. V dropped 5 bases and J dropped 4 bases, with 24 bases sitting between them. Details on this clone: What it recognizes is unknown.

The TCR was taken from a female donor older than 55 with stage III squamous cell lung carcinoma. The chain is built from TRBV5-1 and TRBJ1-1; tentatively, D is TRBD1 (6 bases). The specimen comprised peripheral blood, sampled before any cancer treatment. CDR3 residues: CASSSRLRQALSTEAFF. CDR3 bases: TGCGCCAGCAGTTCCCGCCTTCGACAGGCCCTGAGCACTGAAGCTTTCTTT.